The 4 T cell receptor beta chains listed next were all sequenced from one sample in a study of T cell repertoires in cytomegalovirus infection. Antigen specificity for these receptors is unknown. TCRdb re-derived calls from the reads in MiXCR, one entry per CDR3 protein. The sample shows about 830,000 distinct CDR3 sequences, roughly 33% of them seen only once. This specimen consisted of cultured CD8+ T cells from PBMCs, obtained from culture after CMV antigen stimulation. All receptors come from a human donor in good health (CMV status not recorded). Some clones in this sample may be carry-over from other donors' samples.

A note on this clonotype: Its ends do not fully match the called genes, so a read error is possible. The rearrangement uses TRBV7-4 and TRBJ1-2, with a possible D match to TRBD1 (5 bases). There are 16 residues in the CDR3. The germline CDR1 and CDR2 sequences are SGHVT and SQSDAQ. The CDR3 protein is CAGSSPLAAGIRGYTF. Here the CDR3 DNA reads TGTGCCGGCAGCTCCCCTTTGGCGGCAGGGATAAGGGGCTACACCTTC.

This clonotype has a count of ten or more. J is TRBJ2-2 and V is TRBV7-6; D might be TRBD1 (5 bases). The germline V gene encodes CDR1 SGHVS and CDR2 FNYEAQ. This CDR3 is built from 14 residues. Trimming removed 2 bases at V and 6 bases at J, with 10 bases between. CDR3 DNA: TGTGCCAGCAGCTTAATTCCAGGGTCCGGGGAGCTGTTTTTT. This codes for CASSLIPGSGELFF.

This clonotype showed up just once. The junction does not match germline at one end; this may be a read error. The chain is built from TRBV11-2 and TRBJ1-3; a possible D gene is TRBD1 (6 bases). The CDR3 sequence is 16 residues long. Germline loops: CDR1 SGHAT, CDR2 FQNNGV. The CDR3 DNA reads TGTGCCAGCAGGCCACCTACGGACAGCTCTGAAAACACCATATATTTT. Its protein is CASRPPTDSSENTIYF.

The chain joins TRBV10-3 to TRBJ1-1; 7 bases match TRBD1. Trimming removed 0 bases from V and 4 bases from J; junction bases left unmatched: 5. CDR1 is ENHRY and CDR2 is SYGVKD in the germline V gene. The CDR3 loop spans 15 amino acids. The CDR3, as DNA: TGTGCCATCAGTGAGTCAATGCCAGGGGGCACTGAAGCTTTCTTT. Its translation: CAISESMPGGTEAFF.